What follows is one T cell receptor (beta chain) and its context. The antigen is not known. The sample has other DNA sequences that encode this CDR3 too. This sample is drawn from a study of shared clonotypes between healthy human individuals. Overall study results and limits: The study generally estimated greater richness for naive than memory subsets. Among donors, clonotype sharing was expected to be affected by sequencing depth. Researchers sampled only blood; tissue repertoires likely differ.

Authors' methods: ImmunoSEQ only sent back junction sequences with no quality scores, so filtering was done differently. Only in-frame clones appear in the TCRdb table, and some are missing; sequencing was by immunoSEQ multiplex PCR. The V and J calls and clone size come from that table; D and trimming were worked out from the DNA. This sample has over a million clones, with approximately 76% found just once. Germline-derived CDR1 and CDR2 are ENHRY and SYGVKD. V lost 0 bases, J lost 5 bases, and 10 bases lay in between. This CDR3 is built from 14 residues. This TCR derives from a young man in good health. The V call is TRBV10-3, the J call TRBJ2-5; tentatively, D is TRBD1 (6 bases). Sequenced: memory CD4+ T cells sorted from blood. Subset described: CD45RA-negative fraction. CDR3 nucleotides: TGTGCCATCAGTGAGTCAGGGGGTAGGGAGACCCAGTACTTC. As protein: CAISESGGRETQYF.